This TCR beta chain emerged from a study of blood T cells in healthy people across ages. The second PCR ran 7 to 11 cycles with a sample-barcoded 5' primer and J-beta primers. One entry per CDR3 protein, called by TCRdb with MiXCR from the 5' RACE reads. The repertoire holds approximately 1,000,000 distinct CDR3 sequences, with 40% to 50% as singletons. The source is a woman aged 55 to 70 in good health. Sequencing input: blood.

The CDR3 sequence: CASRDSGSHEQYF. The CDR3, as DNA: TGTGCCAGCAGAGATAGCGGGAGTCACGAGCAGTACTTC. The rearrangement links TRBV27 to TRBJ2-7; the match to TRBD2 covers 9 bases. The trim removed 6 bases at V and 5 bases at J, leaving 5 bases unmatched. The germline gives CDR1 MNHEY, CDR2 SMNVEV (reference sequence). CDR3 length: 13 residues.